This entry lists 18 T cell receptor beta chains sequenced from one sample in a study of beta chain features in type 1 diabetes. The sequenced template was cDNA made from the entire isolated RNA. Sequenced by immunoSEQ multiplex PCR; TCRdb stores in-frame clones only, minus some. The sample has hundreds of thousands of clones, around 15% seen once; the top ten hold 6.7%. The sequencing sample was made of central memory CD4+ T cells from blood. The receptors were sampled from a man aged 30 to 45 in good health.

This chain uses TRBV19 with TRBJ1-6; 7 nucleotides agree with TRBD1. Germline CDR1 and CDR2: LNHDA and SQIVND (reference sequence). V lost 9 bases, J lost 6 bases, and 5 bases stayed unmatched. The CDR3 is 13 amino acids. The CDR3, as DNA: TGTGCCAGCGGCCGGGACAGTAATTCACCCCTCCACTTT. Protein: CASGRDSNSPLHF.

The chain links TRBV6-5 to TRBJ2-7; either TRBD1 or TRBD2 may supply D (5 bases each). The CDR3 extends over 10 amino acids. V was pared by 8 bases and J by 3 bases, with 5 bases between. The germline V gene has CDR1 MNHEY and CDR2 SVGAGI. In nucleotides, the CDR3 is TGTGCCAGCGGGGGCTACGAGCAGTACGTC. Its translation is CASGGYEQYV.

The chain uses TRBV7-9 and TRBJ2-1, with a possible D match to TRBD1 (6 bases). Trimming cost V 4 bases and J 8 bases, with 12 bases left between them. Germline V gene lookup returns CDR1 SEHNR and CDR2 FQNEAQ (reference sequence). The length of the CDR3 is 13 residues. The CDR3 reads CASSSPGVYEQFF. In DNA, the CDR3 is TGTGCCAGCAGCTCTCCAGGGGTCTATGAGCAGTTCTTC. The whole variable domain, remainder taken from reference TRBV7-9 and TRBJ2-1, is DTGVSQNPRHKITKRGQNVTFRCDPISEHNRLYWYRQTLGQGPEFLTYFQNEAQLEKSRLLSDRFSAERPKGSFSTLEIQRTEQGDSAMYLCASSSPGVYEQFFGPGTRLTVL.

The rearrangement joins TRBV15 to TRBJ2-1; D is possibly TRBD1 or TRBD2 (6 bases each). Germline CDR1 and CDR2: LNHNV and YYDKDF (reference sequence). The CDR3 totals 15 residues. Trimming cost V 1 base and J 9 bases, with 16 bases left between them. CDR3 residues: CATSRGGARRVEQFF. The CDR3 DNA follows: TGTGCCACCAGCAGAGGGGGGGCGCGACGGGTTGAGCAGTTCTTC.

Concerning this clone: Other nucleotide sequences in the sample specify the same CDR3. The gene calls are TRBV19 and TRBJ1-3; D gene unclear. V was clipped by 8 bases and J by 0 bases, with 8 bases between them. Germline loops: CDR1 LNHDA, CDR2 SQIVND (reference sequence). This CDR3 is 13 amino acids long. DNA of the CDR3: TGTGCCAGTTCCCCAAACTCTGGAAACACCATATATTTT. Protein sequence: CASSPNSGNTIYF.

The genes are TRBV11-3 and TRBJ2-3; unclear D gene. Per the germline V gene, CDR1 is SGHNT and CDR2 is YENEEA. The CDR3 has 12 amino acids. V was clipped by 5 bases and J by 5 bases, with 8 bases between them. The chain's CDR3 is CASSRIRDTQYF. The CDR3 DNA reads TGTGCCAGCAGCCGAATCCGAGATACGCAGTATTTT.

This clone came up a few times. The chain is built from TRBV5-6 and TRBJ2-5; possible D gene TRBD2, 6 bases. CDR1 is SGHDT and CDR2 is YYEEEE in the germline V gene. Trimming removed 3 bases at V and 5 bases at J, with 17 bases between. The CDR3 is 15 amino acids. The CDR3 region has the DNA TGTGCCAGCAGCTGGGACTTTCAGTTCTCGGAGACCCAGTACTTC. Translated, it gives CASSWDFQFSETQYF.

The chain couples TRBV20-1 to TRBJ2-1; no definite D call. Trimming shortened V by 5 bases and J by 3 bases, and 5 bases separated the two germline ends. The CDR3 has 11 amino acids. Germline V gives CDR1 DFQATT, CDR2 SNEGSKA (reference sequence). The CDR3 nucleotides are TGCAGTGCTCGACACTACAATGAGCAGTTCTTC. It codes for CSARHYNEQFF.

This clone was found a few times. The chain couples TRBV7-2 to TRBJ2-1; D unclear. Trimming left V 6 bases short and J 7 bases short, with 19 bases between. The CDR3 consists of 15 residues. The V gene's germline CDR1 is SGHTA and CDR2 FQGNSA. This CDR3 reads CASSSWATRSNEQFF. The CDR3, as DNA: TGTGCCAGCAGTTCCTGGGCCACAAGGTCTAATGAGCAGTTCTTC.

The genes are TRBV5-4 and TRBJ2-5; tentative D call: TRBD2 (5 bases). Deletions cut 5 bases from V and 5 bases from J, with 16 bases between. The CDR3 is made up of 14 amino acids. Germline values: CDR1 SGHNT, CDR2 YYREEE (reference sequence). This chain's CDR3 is CASRYDIGGETQYF. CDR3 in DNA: TGTGCCAGCAGATACGACATCGGCGGGGAGACCCAGTACTTC.

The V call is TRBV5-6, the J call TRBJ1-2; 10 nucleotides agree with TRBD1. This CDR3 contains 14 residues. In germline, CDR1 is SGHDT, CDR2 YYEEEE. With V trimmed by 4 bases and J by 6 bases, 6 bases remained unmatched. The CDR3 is CASSLETGGDGYTF. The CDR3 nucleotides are TGTGCCAGCAGCCTAGAGACAGGGGGCGATGGCTACACCTTC.

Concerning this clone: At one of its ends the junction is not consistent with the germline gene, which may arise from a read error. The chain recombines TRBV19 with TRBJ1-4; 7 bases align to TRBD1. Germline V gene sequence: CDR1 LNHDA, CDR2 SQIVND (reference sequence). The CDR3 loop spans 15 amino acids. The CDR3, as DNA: TGTGCCAGTAGGATAGGGACAGCAACTAATGAAAAACTGTTTTTT. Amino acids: CASRIGTATNEKLFF. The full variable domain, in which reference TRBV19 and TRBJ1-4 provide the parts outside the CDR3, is DGGITQSPKYLFRKEGQNVTLSCEQNLNHDAMYWYRQDPGQGLRLIYYSQIVNDFQKGDIAEGYSVSREKKESFPLTVTSAQKNPTAFYLCASRIGTATNEKLFFGSGTQLSVL.

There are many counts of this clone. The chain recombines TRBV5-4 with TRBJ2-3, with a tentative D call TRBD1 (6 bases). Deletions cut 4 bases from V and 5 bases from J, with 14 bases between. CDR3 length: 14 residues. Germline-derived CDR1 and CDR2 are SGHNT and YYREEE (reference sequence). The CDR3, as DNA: TGTGCCAGCAGCGTAATAAACAGGGAAGATACGCAGTATTTT. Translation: CASSVINREDTQYF. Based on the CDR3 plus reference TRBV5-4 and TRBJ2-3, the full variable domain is ETGVTQSPTHLIKTRGQQVTLRCSSQSGHNTVSWYQQALGQGPQFIFQYYREEENGRGNFPPRFSGLQFPNYSSELNVNALELDDSALYLCASSVINREDTQYFGPGTRLTVL.

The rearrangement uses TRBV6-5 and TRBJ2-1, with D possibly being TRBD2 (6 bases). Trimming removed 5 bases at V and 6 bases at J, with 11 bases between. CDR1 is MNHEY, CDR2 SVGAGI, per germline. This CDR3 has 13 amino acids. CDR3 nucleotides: TGTGCCAGCAGTACATTAGCGGCCAATGAGCAGTTCTTC. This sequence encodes CASSTLAANEQFF.

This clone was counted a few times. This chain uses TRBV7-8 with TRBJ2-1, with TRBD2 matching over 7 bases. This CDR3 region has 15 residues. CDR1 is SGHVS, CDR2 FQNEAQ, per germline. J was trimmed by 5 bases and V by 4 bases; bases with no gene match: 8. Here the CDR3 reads CASSSSGLGDNEQFF. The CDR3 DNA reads TGTGCCAGCAGCTCCAGCGGACTAGGAGACAATGAGCAGTTCTTC.

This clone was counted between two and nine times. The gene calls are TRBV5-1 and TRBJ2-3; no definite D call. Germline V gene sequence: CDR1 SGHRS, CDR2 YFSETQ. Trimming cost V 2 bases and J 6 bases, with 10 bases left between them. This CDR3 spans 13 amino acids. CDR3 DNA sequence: TGCGCCAGCAGCTTAACCCACGGGGATACGCAGTATTTT. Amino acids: CASSLTHGDTQYF.

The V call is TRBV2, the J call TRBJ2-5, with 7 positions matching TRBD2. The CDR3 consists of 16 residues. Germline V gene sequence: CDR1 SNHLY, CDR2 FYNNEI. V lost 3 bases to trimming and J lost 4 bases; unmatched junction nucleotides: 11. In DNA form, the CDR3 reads TGTGCCAGCAGTGAGACTAGCAGCGCCCTGGGAGAGACCCAGTACTTC. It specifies CASSETSSALGETQYF.

The CDR3 spells CASTGGVKTQYF. DNA for the CDR3: TGTGCCAGCACCGGGGGCGTAAAGACCCAGTACTTC. This chain uses TRBV25-1 with TRBJ2-5, with D possibly called TRBD1 or TRBD2 (6 bases each). The germline V gene encodes CDR1 MGHDK and CDR2 SYGVNS. Trimming took off 7 bases at V and 6 bases at J, with 12 bases between the two ends. CDR3 size: 12 residues.